Listed below are T cell receptor beta chains from one sample, sequenced in a study of human T cells and chemical hapten exposure. MiXCR, applied by TCRdb to the RACE reads, yields one record per CDR3 protein. The table includes around 120,000 distinct CDR3 sequences, approximately 13% detected once. The source was whole blood, collected in connection with sensitization to the hapten diphenylcyclopropenone (DPC). The receptor set was obtained from a woman aged 18-35 years with alopecia areata. Some clones in this sample may be carry-over from other donors' samples. Each CDR3 is given with its conserved first and last residue. D genes are given only for firm matches. Clone size is given for some rows only: seen once, a few or many times, or a class if the clone is expanded.

V gene	clone size	J gene	CDR3 length	D gene	CDR3 protein	CDR3 DNA
TRBV5-1	few	TRBJ2-1	15	TRBD2	CASSFRASGDNEQFF	TGCGCCAGCAGCTTCAGGGCTAGCGGGGACAATGAGCAGTTCTTC
TRBV27	once	TRBJ2-5	15	NA	CASSPSRGPQETQYF	TGTGCCAGCAGCCCTAGCCGGGGGCCCCAAGAGACCCAGTACTTC
TRBV20-1	NA	TRBJ1-1	11	NA	CSGTPNTEAFF	TGCAGTGGCACACCGAACACTGAAGCTTTCTTT
TRBV7-9	NA	TRBJ2-3	13	NA	CASSLKETDTQYF	TGTGCCAGCAGCTTAAAGGAGACAGATACGCAGTATTTT
TRBV20-1	NA	TRBJ1-6	17	NA	CSATSPARGTYNSPLHF	TGCAGTGCTACCTCCCCGGCGCGGGGGACCTATAATTCACCCCTCCACTTT
TRBV6-5	NA	TRBJ1-1	17	TRBD1	CASNSFRDRGRNTEAFF	TGTGCCAGCAATTCATTCCGGGACAGGGGGAGGAACACTGAAGCTTTCTTT
TRBV7-2	few	TRBJ2-2	16	NA	CASSFTPLWNTGELFF	TGTGCCAGCAGCTTCACGCCCCTTTGGAACACCGGGGAGCTGTTTTTT
TRBV19	few	TRBJ2-5	14	NA	CASSPGRGGETQYF	TGTGCCAGTAGTCCCGGCAGGGGCGGGGAGACCCAGTACTTC
TRBV27	few	TRBJ1-1	14	NA	CASSFTAVVTEAFF	TGTGCCAGCAGTTTTACAGCAGTAGTCACTGAAGCTTTCTTT
TRBV29-1	many	TRBJ1-2	13	TRBD1	CSVDPTGGYGYTF	TGCAGCGTTGACCCGACAGGGGGCTATGGCTACACCTTC
TRBV20-1	few	TRBJ2-5	14	TRBD2	CSAPDGGGYETQYF	TGCAGTGCCCCGGATGGCGGGGGGTATGAGACCCAGTACTTC
TRBV20-1	NA	TRBJ1-5	13	NA	CSAQDSPNQPQHF	TGCAGTGCCCAAGACAGTCCCAATCAGCCCCAGCATTTT
TRBV7-6	many	TRBJ2-3	15	NA	CASSALDLGPDTQYF	TGTGCCAGCAGCGCACTCGACCTGGGCCCAGATACGCAGTATTTT
TRBV12-3/TRBV12-4	NA	TRBJ1-5	15	NA	CVSSTVGFSNQPQHF	TGTGTCAGCAGCACAGTCGGTTTTAGCAATCAGCCCCAGCATTTT
TRBV28	many	TRBJ2-1	14	NA	CASIEGGQRNEQFF	TGTGCCAGCATCGAGGGGGGCCAGAGGAATGAGCAGTTCTTC
TRBV3-1	NA	TRBJ2-2	14	NA	CASSHSGVTGELFF	TGTGCCAGCAGCCACTCAGGGGTCACCGGGGAGCTGTTTTTT
TRBV18	NA	TRBJ1-1	12	NA	CASSPQGAEAFF	TGTGCCAGCTCACCGCAGGGCGCTGAAGCTTTCTTT
TRBV4-3	NA	TRBJ2-5	14	TRBD1	CASSPGRGKETQYF	TGCGCCAGCAGCCCAGGCAGGGGGAAAGAGACCCAGTACTTC
TRBV3-1	few	TRBJ2-5	12	NA	CASSQPGETQYF	TGTGCCAGCAGCCAACCGGGGGAGACCCAGTACTTC
TRBV4-3	NA	TRBJ1-2	14	TRBD1	CASSQGTGSDFYTF	TGCGCCAGCAGCCAAGGGACAGGGTCGGACTTCTACACCTTC
TRBV7-6	few	TRBJ2-2	17	TRBD1	CASSSVRGKYDTGELFF	TGTGCCAGCAGCTCCGTCAGGGGGAAGTACGACACCGGGGAGCTGTTTTTT
TRBV6-5	NA	TRBJ2-1	16	NA	CASSFTGTRAYNEQFF	TGTGCCAGCAGTTTCACCGGGACACGCGCCTACAATGAGCAGTTCTTC
TRBV9	NA	TRBJ1-2	13	NA	CASSAYENYGYTF	TGTGCCAGCAGCGCCTATGAGAACTATGGCTACACCTTC
TRBV28	NA	TRBJ1-2	14	NA	CASSFARDNYGYTF	TGTGCCAGCAGTTTTGCCCGGGACAACTATGGCTACACCTTC
TRBV2	medium-sized	TRBJ2-7	15	NA	CASSEGLTSSYEQYF	TGTGCCAGCAGTGAGGGTCTAACTAGCTCCTACGAGCAGTACTTC
TRBV20-1	few	TRBJ1-1	11	NA	CSARGLEGAFF	TGCAGTGCTAGAGGGCTGGAGGGAGCTTTCTTT
TRBV5-1	few	TRBJ2-7	14	NA	CASSLVPFIDEQYF	TGCGCCAGCAGCTTGGTTCCTTTCATCGACGAGCAGTACTTC
TRBV29-1	once	TRBJ2-1	12	NA	CSVVLGRGEQFF	TGCAGCGTTGTTCTGGGGCGAGGTGAGCAGTTCTTC
TRBV2	NA	TRBJ2-1	14	TRBD1	CASSVNRGYNEQFF	TGTGCCAGCAGTGTGAACAGGGGCTACAATGAGCAGTTCTTC
TRBV12-3/TRBV12-4	NA	TRBJ2-1	14	TRBD2	CASTPGGPYNEQFF	TGTGCCAGCACCCCGGGGGGGCCGTACAATGAGCAGTTCTTC
TRBV20-1	few	TRBJ1-2	11	TRBD1	CSAIGTAFSTF	TGCAGTGCGATAGGGACAGCCTTTAGCACCTTC
TRBV7-6	few	TRBJ1-1	15	NA	CASSSFRDVNTEAFF	TGTGCCAGCAGCTCCTTCAGGGACGTAAACACTGAAGCTTTCTTT
TRBV7-2	NA	TRBJ2-5	15	TRBD1	CASSREDREQETQYF	TGTGCCAGCAGCCGAGAAGACAGGGAACAAGAGACCCAGTACTTC